The 30 T cell receptor beta chains below all came from one sample that was sequenced in a study of T cell responses to AZD1222 COVID-19 vaccine. Produced via immunoSEQ multiplex PCR; TCRdb's table is partial and in-frame only. The sample comprises over 95,000 clones, 80% to 95% of which are singletons, and about 8.3% rests with the top ten. The sequencing used peripheral blood, collected 28 days after the second AZD1222 dose. These receptors came from an adult who received the AZD1222 COVID-19 vaccine.

The sample holds a few counts of this clone. The chain uses TRBV28 and TRBJ2-5; no clear D gene. The CDR3 is 13 amino acids. Trimming shortened V by 6 bases and J by 1 base, and 9 bases separated the two germline ends. The germline gives CDR1 MDHEN, CDR2 SYDVKM. CDR3: CASSPSVQETQYF. The CDR3 region has the DNA TGTGCCAGCAGCCCTTCGGTCCAAGAGACCCAGTACTTC.

This clone was seen only a few times. The chain carries TRBV7-2 and TRBJ2-7; a weak D match, TRBD2 (5 bases). Looked up from germline, CDR1 is SGHTA and CDR2 is FQGNSA. The germline V and J ends were trimmed by 5 bases and 1 base, with 9 bases remaining between them. The CDR3 is 13 residues long. The CDR3 coding sequence is TGTGCCAGCAGCGAGGGAAGGTCCTACGAGCAGTACTTC. This translates into CASSEGRSYEQYF.

This clone showed up just once. The gene calls are TRBV5-8 and TRBJ1-5; D perhaps matches TRBD1 (6 bases). The CDR3 runs 14 residues. Germline lookup yields CDR1 SGHTS and CDR2 YDEGEE. The ends were cut back, 5 bases at V and 1 base at J, with 10 bases in the middle. The CDR3 DNA sequence: TGTGCCAGCAGTCGGACAGAGAGCAATCAGCCCCAGCATTTT. This encodes CASSRTESNQPQHF.

This clone was found a few times. This rearrangement joins TRBV6-5 to TRBJ1-2; 8 bases are shared with TRBD1. The trim removed 6 bases at V and 1 base at J, leaving 7 bases unmatched. The CDR3 length is 15 residues. Germline CDR1 MNHEY, CDR2 SVGAGI. In DNA, the CDR3 is TGTGCCAGCAGCCACGGACAGGGCCTTAACTATGGCTACACCTTC. This encodes CASSHGQGLNYGYTF.

The J gene is TRBJ2-1, the V gene TRBV5-1; 11 bases are shared with TRBD2. V lost 6 bases to trimming and J lost 5 bases; unmatched junction nucleotides: 7. Germline assignment: CDR1 SGHRS and CDR2 YFSETQ. The CDR3 has 15 residues. The CDR3 bases are TGCGCCAGCAACCTAGCGGGAGGTTTCGACAATGAGCAGTTCTTC. It encodes CASNLAGGFDNEQFF.

This clone came up once. The V call is TRBV2, the J call TRBJ1-5; D call uncertain. The CDR3 has 12 residues. V lost 1 base to trimming and J lost 7 bases, with 5 bases between them. Germline CDR1 and CDR2: SNHLY and FYNNEI. The CDR3 DNA sequence: TGTGCCAGCAGTGAAGGCGGCCAGCCCCAGCATTTT. This gives the protein CASSEGGQPQHF.

The chain couples TRBV9 to TRBJ1-1, with a weak D call TRBD1 (6 bases). There are 16 residues in the CDR3. Deletions cut 2 bases from V and 3 bases from J, with 17 bases between. CDR1 and CDR2 (germline): SGDLS, YYNGEE. CDR3 DNA: TGTGCCAGCAGCGTTGGGGGCAGCCCTGGGTACACTGAAGCTTTCTTT. Protein sequence: CASSVGGSPGYTEAFF. Full variable domain (remainder filled in from reference TRBV9 and TRBJ1-1): DSGVTQTPKHLITATGQRVTLRCSPRSGDLSVYWYQQSLDQGLQFLIQYYNGEERAKGNILERFSAQQFPDLHSELNLSSLELGDSALYFCASSVGGSPGYTEAFFGQGTRLTVV.

The chain carries TRBV13 and TRBJ1-3; D might be TRBD1 (6 bases). CDR1 is PRHDT and CDR2 is FYEKMQ in the germline V gene (reference sequence). Trimming took 4 bases from V and 4 from J, leaving 17 bases between them. There are 16 residues in the CDR3. The CDR3 DNA reads as TGTGCCAGCAGCTCCCGGACAGCAGGGGAAGGAAACACCATATATTTT. Amino acid sequence: CASSSRTAGEGNTIYF.

V gene TRBV28 combines with J gene TRBJ1-5, with a possible D match to TRBD1 (6 bases). Deletions cut 4 bases from V and 1 base from J, with 11 bases between. There are 15 residues in the CDR3. Germline V gene lookup returns CDR1 MDHEN and CDR2 SYDVKM. CDR3 residues: CASSSPTGSNQPQHF. Here the CDR3 DNA reads TGTGCCAGCAGTTCACCGACAGGAAGCAATCAGCCCCAGCATTTT. The variable domain in full, with the rest retrieved from reference TRBV28 and TRBJ1-5, is DVKVTQSSRYLVKRTGEKVFLECVQDMDHENMFWYRQDPGLGLRLIYFSYDVKMKEKGDIPEGYSVSREKKERFSLILESASTNQTSMYLCASSSPTGSNQPQHFGDGTRLSIL.

The chain joins TRBV9 to TRBJ2-1; TRBD2 aligns across 10 bases. Trimming took 4 bases from V and 6 from J; bases not matched to a gene: 7. The germline gives CDR1 SGDLS, CDR2 YYNGEE. This CDR3 spans 15 amino acids. CDR3 sequence: CASSPWTSGLNEQFF. CDR3 DNA sequence: TGTGCCAGCAGCCCTTGGACTAGCGGCCTCAATGAGCAGTTCTTC.

This clone was detected once. The genes are TRBV3-1 (or the pseudogene TRBV3-2) and TRBJ2-7; 15 bases agree with TRBD2. V was clipped by 5 bases and J by 3 bases; unmatched bases: 8. The CDR3 is 17 amino acids. Germline V lookup: CDR1 LGHDT, CDR2 YNNKEL (reference sequence). CDR3 loop: CASSEGLAGGPRYEQYF. CDR3 DNA: TGTGCCAGCAGCGAGGGACTAGCGGGAGGCCCCCGCTACGAGCAGTACTTC.

Points on this clone: Other DNA sequences in this specimen translate into the identical CDR3. The V gene is TRBV28, the J gene TRBJ2-7, with 8 bases matching TRBD1. Germline CDR1 is MDHEN and CDR2 is SYDVKM. V trimming: 3 bases; J trimming: 1 base; junction bases outside the gene matches: 2. The CDR3 is 14 residues long. CDR3 DNA sequence: TGTGCCAGCAGTTTTCAGGGGGCGTCCTACGAGCAGTACTTC. Its protein product is CASSFQGASYEQYF.

The CDR3 bases are TGTGCCAGCAGCTTAGTCGGGTCCGCCTACGAGCAGTACTTC. It specifies CASSLVGSAYEQYF. V usage is TRBV7-8 and J usage is TRBJ2-7; D is ambiguous. Germline-derived CDR1 and CDR2 are SGHVS and FQNEAQ. Trimming stripped 1 base from V and 2 bases from J, with 9 bases between. The CDR3 runs 14 residues.

The rearrangement links TRBV28 to TRBJ2-2; D unresolved. The CDR3 is 14 residues long. In germline, CDR1 is MDHEN, CDR2 SYDVKM. Trimming pared 2 bases from V and 3 bases from J, leaving 7 bases between. The CDR3 loop is CASSLSQDTGELFF. CDR3 nucleotides: TGTGCCAGCAGTTTAAGCCAAGACACCGGGGAGCTGTTTTTT.

In DNA form, the CDR3 reads TGTGCCAGCAGCTTAGCCTCTAGCGCGACCGGGGAGCTGTTTTTT. Translating gives CASSLASSATGELFF. The chain combines TRBV7-9 with TRBJ2-2; D is possibly TRBD2 (6 bases). CDR1 is SEHNR and CDR2 is FQNEAQ in the germline V gene (reference sequence). The CDR3 is 15 residues long. Trimming removed 0 bases from V and 5 bases from J, with 10 bases in between.

This chain uses TRBV21-1 with TRBJ1-1. TRBV21-1 is a pseudogene. CDR3 length: 13 amino acids. The CDR3 sequence is CASSKRGNTEAFF. The CDR3 DNA follows: TGTGCCAGCAGCAAACGGGGGAACACTGAAGCTTTCTTT.

The chain has TRBV4-1 and TRBJ1-3; unclear D gene. This CDR3 has 16 amino acids. Trimming left V 1 base short and J 8 bases short, with 18 bases between. CDR1 is MGHRA, CDR2 YSYEKL, per germline. CDR3 amino acids: CASSQVLTGLADTIYF. Written as DNA, the CDR3 is TGCGCCAGCAGCCAAGTCTTAACCGGGCTTGCGGACACCATATATTTT.

The rearrangement links TRBV12-3 or TRBV12-4 to TRBJ2-2; D not resolved. The CDR3 sequence is 13 residues long. Trimming took off 2 bases at V and 7 bases at J, with 8 bases between the two ends. The CDR3 nucleotides are TGTGCCAGCAGTTTAACCCTCGGCGGGGAGCTGTTTTTT. Translating it yields CASSLTLGGELFF.

V gene TRBV19 combines with J gene TRBJ1-6; the D gene is possibly TRBD1 (5 bases). The CDR3 has 13 amino acids. Germline V gene data show CDR1 as LNHDA and CDR2 as SQIVND (reference sequence). V was shortened by 1 base and J by 8 bases, with 6 bases between the two germline ends. CDR3 nucleotides: TGTGCCAGTAGTATAGTGGGGGATTCACCCCTCCACTTT. Amino acid sequence: CASSIVGDSPLHF.

The chain is built from TRBV28 and TRBJ1-1; a weak D match, TRBD1 (5 bases). CDR3 length equals 15 residues. The germline gives CDR1 MDHEN, CDR2 SYDVKM. V shed 5 bases and J shed 1 base, with 14 bases lying between them. CDR3 nucleotide sequence: TGTGCCAGCAGTGCTCCGGGACGGAAGAACACTGAAGCTTTCTTT. Translated: CASSAPGRKNTEAFF.

The J gene is TRBJ2-7, the V gene TRBV28; unclear D gene. The V gene lost 7 bases and the J gene lost 6 bases, with 7 bases spanning the gap. Germline V gene lookup returns CDR1 MDHEN and CDR2 SYDVKM. This CDR3 contains 10 residues. CDR3: CASKGFEQYF. The CDR3 region has the DNA TGTGCCAGCAAAGGCTTCGAGCAGTACTTC.

A few counts support this clone. The chain uses TRBV24-1 and TRBJ1-2; the D is unclear. The CDR3 length is 13 residues. Germline V gives CDR1 KGHDR, CDR2 SFDVKD. The V end was cut by 4 bases, the J end by 4 bases, with 9 bases between. The DNA of the CDR3 is TGTGCCACCAGTGAACCAGGCTTCTATGGCTACACCTTC. It is translated as CATSEPGFYGYTF.

The V call is TRBV7-9, the J call TRBJ2-1, with 7 bases aligning to TRBD2. This CDR3 contains 16 residues. The V segment lost 4 bases and the J segment 1 base; nucleotides outside the gene matches: 7. Per germline, CDR1 SEHNR and CDR2 FQNEAQ (reference sequence). For the CDR3, the DNA is TGTGCCAGCAGCTCTCCTTCTAGCGGTTCCTACAATGAGCAGTTCTTC. It encodes CASSSPSSGSYNEQFF.

The chain combines TRBV24-1 with TRBJ1-2; D call uncertain. The CDR3 has 11 residues. The germline V gene encodes CDR1 KGHDR and CDR2 SFDVKD. V gave up 4 bases and J gave up 8 bases, with 7 bases separating them. The CDR3 DNA follows: TGTGCCACCAGTGACCCCGGCGGCTACACCTTC. Protein product: CATSDPGGYTF.

This clone was detected once. The chain couples TRBV2 to TRBJ2-7; D unresolved. Trimming removed 4 bases from V and 2 bases from J, with 9 bases in between. This CDR3 is built from 13 residues. Germline assignment: CDR1 SNHLY and CDR2 FYNNEI. CDR3 DNA sequence: TGTGCCAGCAGTGCGGAAGTTCCCTACGAGCAGTACTTC. Amino acids: CASSAEVPYEQYF. Complete variable domain (other parts from reference TRBV2 and TRBJ2-7): EPEVTQTPSHQVTQMGQEVILRCVPISNHLYFYWYRQILGQKVEFLVSFYNNEISEKSEIFDDQFSVERPDGSNFTLKIRSTKLEDSAMYFCASSAEVPYEQYFGPGTRLTVT.

The sample holds one count of this clone. This sequence joins TRBV12-3 or TRBV12-4 and TRBJ1-2; D remains ambiguous. CDR3 size: 13 residues. V gave up 1 base and J gave up 4 bases, with 7 bases separating them. CDR3 in amino acids: CASSLGPGYGYTF. The CDR3 region has the DNA TGTGCCAGCAGTTTAGGGCCCGGCTATGGCTACACCTTC.

The chain combines TRBV25-1 with TRBJ1-2; 7 bases agree with TRBD1. Germline V gene lookup returns CDR1 MGHDK and CDR2 SYGVNS. After removal of 5 bases from V and 7 bases from J, the junction contained 4 bases not matched to a gene. This CDR3 has 12 residues. CDR3 in amino acids: CASSNYRGGYTF. The CDR3 coding sequence is TGTGCCAGCAGTAACTACAGGGGTGGCTACACCTTC.

J is TRBJ1-5 and V is TRBV9, with D perhaps TRBD1 (5 bases). Germline lookup yields CDR1 SGDLS and CDR2 YYNGEE. This CDR3 contains 15 residues. With 0 bases removed from V and 6 bases from J, the gap between germline ends came to 13 bases. The CDR3 region has the DNA TGTGCCAGCAGCGTAGGTCTGGGGAGGGGTCAGCCCCAGCATTTT. The encoded protein is CASSVGLGRGQPQHF.

The chain carries TRBV28 and TRBJ2-7, with D possibly being TRBD1 (6 bases). Trimming took 7 bases from V and 0 from J, leaving 19 bases between them. The CDR3 runs 16 residues. The germline V gene has CDR1 MDHEN and CDR2 SYDVKM. The CDR3 region has the DNA TGTGCCAGCACCTGGGGGCTAGATAGCTTCTCCTACGAGCAGTACTTC. As protein: CASTWGLDSFSYEQYF.

CDR3 sequence (DNA): TGCGCCAGCAGCTCGGAGGGTCTGGGGGGACGAGGCTACACCTTC. Amino acids: CASSSEGLGGRGYTF. The rearrangement joins TRBV5-1 to TRBJ1-2; possible D gene TRBD1, 5 bases. CDR1 and CDR2 from the germline V gene are SGHRS and YFSETQ. This CDR3 has 15 amino acids. Trimming shortened V by 3 bases and J by 8 bases, and 20 bases separated the two germline ends.